The rows below give T cell receptor beta chains drawn from one sample of a study of T cell repertoires in cytomegalovirus infection. TCRdb reprocessed the reads via MiXCR and lists one record per CDR3 protein. This table has some 800,000 distinct CDR3 sequences, roughly 28% appearing once. Antigen specificity for these receptors is unknown. The sequenced sample was cultured CD8+ T cells from PBMCs, obtained from culture after CMV antigen stimulation. These receptors came from a human donor in good health (CMV status not recorded). Some clones in this sample may be carry-over from other donors' samples. Each CDR3 is given with its conserved first and last residue. D genes are given only for firm matches. Not every row has a clone size; where given, it reads once, few, many or a size class.

>TRBV2|TRBJ1-1|.|.|11
TGTGCCAGCACGGGGGGGCTAAAAGCTTTCTTT
CASTGGLKAFF
>TRBV12-3/TRBV12-4|TRBJ2-1|TRBD1|.|15
TGTGCCAGCAGTTTTAAGGGGGCGCCGTACAATGAGCAGTTCTTC
CASSFKGAPYNEQFF
>TRBV7-2|TRBJ2-5|TRBD1|many|16
TGTGCCAGCCGATCCCTTACCGGGACAGGGGGCGAGACCCAGTACTTC
CASRSLTGTGGETQYF
>TRBV20-1|TRBJ2-2|.|few|14
TGCAGTGCTAGAGATCATCGGAACACCGGGGAGCTGTTTTTT
CSARDHRNTGELFF
>TRBV7-6|TRBJ2-1|.|many|15
TGTGCCAGCAGCTTAGGCCAGGGAGTGGTCAATGAGCAGTTCTTC
CASSLGQGVVNEQFF
>TRBV27|TRBJ1-5|.|many|15
TGTGCCAGCAGTTTATCCTATACTAGCAATCAGCCCCAGCATTTT
CASSLSYTSNQPQHF
>TRBV12-3/TRBV12-4|TRBJ2-7|.|.|11
TGTGCCAGCAGTTTTGCGGACGAGCAGTACTTC
CASSFADEQYF
>TRBV7-8|TRBJ1-1|TRBD1|.|14
TGTGCCAGCAGCAGAGACAGGGGGCACACTGAAGCTTTCTTT
CASSRDRGHTEAFF
>TRBV12-3/TRBV12-4|TRBJ2-7|TRBD1|once|14
TGTGCCAGCGGGGGACAGGGCCCCTCCTACGAGCAGTACTTC
CASGGQGPSYEQYF
>TRBV10-3|TRBJ1-2|TRBD1|few|12
TGTGCCATCAGTAGTGGACAGGGTGGCTACACCTTC
CAISSGQGGYTF
>TRBV14|TRBJ1-1|.|.|15
TGTGCCAGCAGCCCCTTTGACCGAGGGTGGACTGAAGCTTTCTTT
CASSPFDRGWTEAFF
>TRBV6-2/TRBV6-3|TRBJ2-3|.|few|11
TGTGCCGTCGATGGTACAGATACGCAGTATTTT
CAVDGTDTQYF
>TRBV7-6|TRBJ2-7|.|.|15
TGTGCCAGCAGCTTCGGATCGGGGGAAACCTACGAGCAGTACTTC
CASSFGSGETYEQYF
>TRBV13|TRBJ1-6|.|once|14
TGTGCCAGCAGCTTGGGCGGGGGTCATTCACCCCTCCACTTT
CASSLGGGHSPLHF